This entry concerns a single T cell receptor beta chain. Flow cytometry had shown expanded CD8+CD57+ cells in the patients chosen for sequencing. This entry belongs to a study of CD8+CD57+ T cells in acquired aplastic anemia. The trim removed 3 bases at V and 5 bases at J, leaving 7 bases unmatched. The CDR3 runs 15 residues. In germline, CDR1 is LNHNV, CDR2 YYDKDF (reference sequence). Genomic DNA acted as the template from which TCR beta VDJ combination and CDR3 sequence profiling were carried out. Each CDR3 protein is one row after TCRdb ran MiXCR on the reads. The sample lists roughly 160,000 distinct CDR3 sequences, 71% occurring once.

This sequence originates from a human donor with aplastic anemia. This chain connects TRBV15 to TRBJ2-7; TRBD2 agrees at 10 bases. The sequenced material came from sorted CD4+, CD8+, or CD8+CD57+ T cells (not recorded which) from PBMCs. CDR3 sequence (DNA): TGTGCCACCAGCAGTAACGGACTAGCGGCTAACGAGCAGTACTTC. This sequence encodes CATSSNGLAANEQYF.